Sequencing of this T cell receptor beta chain was carried out in a study of cytomegalovirus exposure and HLA in healthy donors. Study-level results: Association of a missense DCLRE1C variant with TCR beta V- and J-gene trimming was reported in a later analysis. An observed cluster of highly shared sequence variants was recorded as a likely sequencing artifact. Fewer N-insertions than the approximately 610-donor mean were reportedly shown by an Asian-associated ancestry cluster in a later analysis.

Each donor was nominally healthy when sampled (though unrecorded immune exposures were likely). Notes on this clone: The antigen is not known. Other DNA sequences in the sample encode the same CDR3.

In germline, CDR1 is MNHEY, CDR2 SVGAGI. Trimming stripped 0 bases from V and 2 bases from J, with 11 bases between. This CDR3 contains 15 residues. Primers: 60 Vbeta forward and 13 Jbeta reverse. Assay: immunoSEQ multiplex PCR; the TCRdb copy retains only in-frame clones and omits some. The sample shows about 120,000 clones, about 80% of them seen only once. The source material was PBMCs. This receptor was obtained from a female donor in good health and CMV-seropositive. The rearrangement joins TRBV6-5 to TRBJ2-7, with D perhaps matching TRBD1 (7 bases). This CDR3 is CASSYSGRGAYEQYF. CDR3 sequence (DNA): TGTGCCAGCAGTTACTCGGGCAGGGGGGCCTACGAGCAGTACTTC.